This paragraph reports one TCR beta chain. This sample was taken from a study of blood T cell repertoires in COVID-19. Background on the study: Acute and convalescent COVID-19 samples came from the United States, Italy and Spain.

Using immunoSEQ multiplex PCR, the repertoire was profiled, and TCRdb retains in-frame clones only, with some absent. The sample holds just under 350,000 clones, around 86% seen once. The germline gives CDR1 SGHDT, CDR2 YYEEEE. This CDR3 has 15 amino acids. V lost 4 bases, J lost 8 bases, and 9 bases stayed unmatched. This receptor was obtained from a woman aged 45-65 years with COVID-19, enrolled during active disease. Input material: peripheral blood. This sequence joins TRBV5-6 and TRBJ2-3; 11 bases map to TRBD2. The CDR3 region has the DNA TGTGCCAGCAGCACAGACCCCGGGACTAGCGGTACGCAGTATTTT. It specifies CASSTDPGTSGTQYF.